These 26 T cell receptor beta chains share one sample of origin, sequenced in a study of T-cell reconstitution after alpha-beta-depleted transplantation in children. A TCRbeta library incorporating unique molecular identifiers was prepared. Using its own MiXCR run on the PCR reads, TCRdb lists one record per CDR3 protein. The data contain about 980,000 distinct CDR3 sequences, around 30% of them singletons. The source material was PBMCs, mostly from graft donor cells, sampled 360 days after TCRalphabeta/CD19-depleted stem cell transplant. Every receptor here comes from a boy under two years old who had a stem cell transplant for SCID, so the T cells may come from the graft donor.

The rearrangement joins TRBV4-1 to TRBJ2-3; perhaps TRBD1 as D (5 bases). CDR3 size: 15 residues. Per the germline V gene, CDR1 is MGHRA and CDR2 is YSYEKL. V lost 4 bases, J lost 9 bases, and 20 bases lay in between. In nucleotides, the CDR3 is TGCGCCAGCAGCCTCAGTAGTGGCCCCACAGGCACGCAGTATTTT. It codes for CASSLSSGPTGTQYF.

The V call is TRBV29-1, the J call TRBJ1-1; D is unresolved. The V end lost 6 bases, the J end lost 0 bases, and 14 bases lay between the germline ends. CDR3 size: 14 residues. From germline, CDR1 is SQVTM and CDR2 ANQGSEA. In nucleotides, the CDR3 is TGCAGCGTGACCCTTACACCCATGAACACTGAAGCTTTCTTT. This sequence encodes CSVTLTPMNTEAFF.

This clonotype was seen a few times. The gene calls are TRBV12-3 or TRBV12-4 and TRBJ2-5, with 12 bases identical to TRBD2. The CDR3 contains 15 residues. Unmatched junction bases numbered 3, after V lost 2 bases and J lost 5 bases. The CDR3 coding sequence is TGTGCCAGCAGTTTAACTAGCGGGGGGTCGGAGACCCAGTACTTC. Translating gives CASSLTSGGSETQYF.

This clonotype was counted ten times or more. The chain uses TRBV5-1 and TRBJ2-5; D remains unclear. Germline V gene sequence: CDR1 SGHRS, CDR2 YFSETQ. With 0 bases removed from V and 3 bases from J, the gap between germline ends came to 9 bases. This CDR3 has 14 residues. CDR3 nucleotides: TGCGCCAGCAGCTTGGGCCGGGCAAAAGAGACCCAGTACTTC. This translates into CASSLGRAKETQYF.

The gene calls are TRBV27 and TRBJ2-7; 11 positions agree with TRBD1. V dropped 5 bases and J dropped 0; count of bases not matched to a gene: 6. The CDR3 runs 16 residues. Germline V gives CDR1 MNHEY, CDR2 SMNVEV (reference sequence). CDR3 sequence: CASSKGGTGGSYEQYF. The DNA for the CDR3 is TGTGCCAGCAGTAAAGGGGGGACAGGGGGCTCCTACGAGCAGTACTTC.

This CDR3 is CASSELQRTGELFF. The CDR3 nucleotides are TGTGCCAGCAGCGAACTACAGAGGACCGGGGAGCTGTTTTTT. The chain employs TRBV27 and TRBJ2-2, with D unclear. Germline loops: CDR1 MNHEY, CDR2 SMNVEV (reference sequence). There are 14 residues in the CDR3. The V end was cut by 6 bases, the J end by 5 bases, with 13 bases between.

This chain connects TRBV12-3 or TRBV12-4 to TRBJ2-5, with 8 bases fitting TRBD2. V gave up 6 bases and J gave up 2 bases; unmatched junction bases: 8. The CDR3 runs to 15 residues. The CDR3 bases are TGTGCCAGCAGCTACCATGCGGGGGGTCAAGAGACCCAGTACTTC. This codes for CASSYHAGGQETQYF.

This clonotype came up a few times. The V and J genes are TRBV27 and TRBJ2-1; D may be TRBD2 (5 bases). This CDR3 contains 16 residues. V was shortened by 8 bases and J by 7 bases, with 24 bases between the two germline ends. Per the germline V gene, CDR1 is MNHEY and CDR2 is SMNVEV (reference sequence). CDR3 nucleotide sequence: TGTGCCAGCGGGCTTACACGGGTGAGGGTTCAAAATGAGCAGTTCTTC. Its protein product is CASGLTRVRVQNEQFF.

V usage is TRBV12-3 or TRBV12-4 and J usage is TRBJ1-1; D gene ambiguous. The V and J ends lost 6 bases and 1 base respectively, with 15 bases between them. The CDR3 has 15 residues. CDR3 region: CASSLSGRTNTEAFF. CDR3 coding DNA: TGTGCCAGCAGCCTCTCTGGACGGACGAACACTGAAGCTTTCTTT.

The chain joins TRBV9 to TRBJ2-1, with a tentative D call TRBD2 (7 bases). This CDR3 has 20 amino acids. Germline V gene lookup returns CDR1 SGDLS and CDR2 YYNGEE. V was shortened by 0 bases and J by 6 bases, with 28 bases between the two germline ends. CDR3 in DNA: TGTGCCAGCAGCGTAGTGGCGGGGGCCGGTCGGTCGGAGTGGGCCAATGAGCAGTTCTTC. This gives the protein CASSVVAGAGRSEWANEQFF. The variable domain in full, completed from reference TRBV9 and TRBJ2-1, reads DSGVTQTPKHLITATGQRVTLRCSPRSGDLSVYWYQQSLDQGLQFLIQYYNGEERAKGNILERFSAQQFPDLHSELNLSSLELGDSALYFCASSVVAGAGRSEWANEQFFGPGTRLTVL.

Many counts were recorded for this clonotype. The chain is built from TRBV9 and TRBJ2-6; D gene uncertain. The CDR3 sequence is 21 residues long. From germline, CDR1 is SGDLS and CDR2 YYNGEE. V was trimmed by 0 bases and J by 0 bases, leaving 22 bases between them. CDR3 bases: TGTGCCAGCAGCGTAGGCCTTTTGGGCATACCTCCCCTCTCTGGGGCCAACGTCCTGACTTTC. The encoded protein is CASSVGLLGIPPLSGANVLTF.

V gene TRBV7-3 combines with J gene TRBJ1-5; D remains ambiguous. Germline V CDR1 and CDR2: SGHTA, FQGTGA. This CDR3 is built from 14 residues. V was pared by 1 base and J by 2 bases, with 6 bases between. The CDR3 reads CASSLMPGNQPQHF. The CDR3 DNA reads TGTGCCAGCAGCTTAATGCCGGGCAATCAGCCCCAGCATTTT.

This clonotype was seen only a few times. The chain links TRBV29-1 to TRBJ1-1; no clear D gene. Per the germline V gene, CDR1 is SQVTM and CDR2 is ANQGSEA. This CDR3 spans 11 amino acids. Trimming stripped 7 bases from V and 2 bases from J, with 8 bases between. The CDR3 DNA sequence: TGCAGCGCCTTGACAAACACTGAAGCTTTCTTT. Translation: CSALTNTEAFF. Combining the CDR3 with reference TRBV29-1 and TRBJ1-1 gives the whole variable domain SAVISQKPSRDICQRGTSLTIQCQVDSQVTMMFWYRQQPGQSLTLIATANQGSEATYESGFVIDKFPISRPNLTFSTLTVSNMSPEDSSIYLCSALTNTEAFFGQGTRLTVV.

The CDR3 protein is CASSFGGGRERETQYF. The CDR3 DNA reads TGCGCCAGCAGCTTTGGCGGCGGCAGGGAGCGAGAGACCCAGTACTTC. The V gene is TRBV5-1, the J gene TRBJ2-5; D possibly matches TRBD1 or TRBD2 (5 bases each). The CDR3 has 16 residues. Trimming removed 2 bases at V and 4 bases at J, with 18 bases between. Germline assignment: CDR1 SGHRS and CDR2 YFSETQ.

CDR3 region: CSAQSGGTYNEQFF. The CDR3 DNA follows: TGCAGTGCTCAGAGCGGGGGGACTTACAATGAGCAGTTCTTC. The J gene is TRBJ2-1, the V gene TRBV20-1; TRBD2 matches 9 bases. With 5 bases clipped from V and 4 bases from J, the junction kept 6 bases outside the gene matches. The germline V gene encodes CDR1 DFQATT and CDR2 SNEGSKA (reference sequence). CDR3 length: 14 residues.

This clonotype appeared a few times. J is TRBJ1-5 and V is TRBV3-1, with 7 positions matching TRBD1. The ends lost 4 bases at V and 10 bases at J; junction bases unmatched: 4. The CDR3 totals 12 residues. CDR1 and CDR2 (germline): LGHDT, YNNKEL (reference sequence). The DNA of the CDR3 is TGTGCCAGCAGCCCGAAAGGGGGCCCCCAGCATTTT. Amino acids: CASSPKGGPQHF.

This clonotype was picked up a small number of times. The V gene is TRBV7-8, the J gene TRBJ1-5; 12 bases are a match to TRBD1. Germline loops: CDR1 SGHVS, CDR2 FQNEAQ. The CDR3 totals 18 residues. Trimming removed 3 bases from V and 4 bases from J; junction bases left unmatched: 10. The CDR3 protein is CASSFSRDRGLRNQPQHF. CDR3 nucleotides: TGTGCCAGCAGCTTCTCGCGGGACAGGGGGCTTCGAAATCAGCCCCAGCATTTT.

This rearrangement joins TRBV5-1 to TRBJ2-1; D unresolved. Trimming removed 0 bases at V and 6 bases at J, with 10 bases between. This CDR3 region has 14 residues. Germline CDR1 reads SGHRS; CDR2 reads YFSETQ. This CDR3 reads CASSLEVPTNEQFF. CDR3 DNA sequence: TGCGCCAGCAGCTTGGAGGTACCCACCAATGAGCAGTTCTTC.

This clonotype came up many times. This chain connects TRBV14 to TRBJ2-7, with TRBD1 matching 7 bases. The trim removed 0 bases at V and 9 bases at J, leaving 20 bases unmatched. This CDR3 region has 18 residues. Per germline, CDR1 SGHDN and CDR2 FVKESK. In nucleotides, the CDR3 is TGTGCCAGCAGCCAAGATAGGCCGACCCGGACAGGCCCAGCGTCGCAGTACTTC. Translation gives CASSQDRPTRTGPASQYF.

This clonotype is a singleton in its sample. This chain uses TRBV7-3 with TRBJ2-3; 12 bases fit TRBD2. The CDR3 covers 15 residues. CDR1 and CDR2 (germline): SGHTA, FQGTGA. V lost 4 bases to trimming and J lost 4 bases; unmatched junction nucleotides: 3. CDR3 in amino acids: CASSSSGGAADTQYF. The CDR3 DNA reads TGTGCCAGCAGCTCTAGCGGGGGGGCGGCAGATACGCAGTATTTT.

This clonotype is a singleton in its sample. This chain uses TRBV7-2 with TRBJ2-7, with D possibly matching TRBD2 (6 bases). Germline lookup yields CDR1 SGHTA and CDR2 FQGNSA. V lost 5 bases and J 3 bases, leaving 14 bases between the germline ends. The CDR3 length is 14 residues. CDR3 sequence reads: CASSTMAGFYEQYF. The CDR3 DNA follows: TGTGCCAGCAGCACAATGGCGGGATTCTACGAGCAGTACTTC. Complete variable domain (other parts from reference TRBV7-2 and TRBJ2-7): GAGVSQSPSNKVTEKGKDVELRCDPISGHTALYWYRQSLGQGLEFLIYFQGNSAPDKSGLPSDRFSAERTGGSVSTLTIQRTQQEDSAVYLCASSTMAGFYEQYFGPGTRLTVT.

This clonotype was seen a few times. The rearrangement uses TRBV7-2 and TRBJ2-7; TRBD1 is a possible D gene (5 bases). Trimming removed 1 base at V and 1 base at J, with 11 bases between. Per the germline V gene, CDR1 is SGHTA and CDR2 is FQGNSA. This CDR3 contains 15 residues. CDR3 nucleotides: TGTGCCAGCAGCTTAGAATCCAGGGTTTCCTACGAGCAGTACTTC. It encodes CASSLESRVSYEQYF.

This clonotype was observed a few times. V usage is TRBV4-1 and J usage is TRBJ2-5; 10 nucleotides match TRBD2. After removal of 4 bases from V and 3 bases from J, the junction contained 11 bases not matched to a gene. This CDR3 region has 17 residues. The germline V gene encodes CDR1 MGHRA and CDR2 YSYEKL. Here the CDR3 DNA reads TGCGCCAGCAGCCCGACGGGACTAGCGAACGTGGAAGAGACCCAGTACTTC. As protein: CASSPTGLANVEETQYF.

This clonotype showed up just a few times. V gene TRBV12-3 or TRBV12-4 combines with J gene TRBJ1-2; D call uncertain. The CDR3 length is 15 residues. Trimming shortened V by 3 bases and J by 4 bases, and 15 bases separated the two germline ends. CDR3 sequence reads: CASSFLSQVPYGYTF. The DNA of the CDR3 is TGTGCCAGCAGTTTTTTGAGCCAGGTCCCCTATGGCTACACCTTC.

The rearrangement joins TRBV7-7 to TRBJ2-1, with TRBD2 matching 15 bases. The CDR3 spans 16 residues. Germline assignment: CDR1 SSHAT and CDR2 FNYEAQ (reference sequence). Unmatched junction bases numbered 4, after V lost 4 bases and J lost 6 bases. CDR3 sequence: CASSCGLAGGINEQFF. CDR3 DNA sequence: TGTGCCAGCAGCTGTGGACTAGCGGGGGGGATCAATGAGCAGTTCTTC.

This clonotype was detected only a few times. V and J are TRBV20-1 and TRBJ2-3; TRBD2 agrees at 7 bases. This CDR3 is built from 14 residues. V lost 5 bases to trimming and J lost 0 bases; unmatched junction nucleotides: 5. Looked up from germline, CDR1 is DFQATT and CDR2 is SNEGSKA (reference sequence). In DNA form, the CDR3 reads TGCAGTGCTTCTAGCGGCTCTAGCACAGATACGCAGTATTTT. Translating gives CSASSGSSTDTQYF.